Presented here are 18 T cell receptor beta chains from one specimen sequenced in a study of blood T cell repertoires in COVID-19. Sequencing used immunoSEQ multiplex PCR; TCRdb keeps in-frame clones, though not all of them. The table lists about 97,000 clones, around nine tenths of them singletons. The material sequenced was peripheral blood. These receptors were taken from a human donor in a cohort sampled during active COVID-19.

This chain uses TRBV4-1 with TRBJ2-6; D not resolved. CDR1 is MGHRA and CDR2 is YSYEKL in the germline V gene. V lost 1 base and J lost 0, with 13 bases in between. The CDR3 has 18 amino acids. DNA for the CDR3: TGCGCCAGCAGCCAAGCGGCTTACAGAGCCTCTGGGGCCAACGTCCTGACTTTC. This sequence encodes CASSQAAYRASGANVLTF.

This chain uses TRBV27 with TRBJ1-4; TRBD1 might be the D (5 bases). V lost 6 bases and J lost 7, with 15 bases in between. The CDR3 extends over 14 amino acids. From germline, CDR1 is MNHEY and CDR2 SMNVEV (reference sequence). CDR3 DNA sequence: TGTGCCAGCAGCTCCGGGGGGGGAGGTGAAAAACTGTTTTTT. As protein: CASSSGGGGEKLFF.

V usage is TRBV25-1 and J usage is TRBJ2-1; 13 bases match TRBD2. The CDR3 totals 16 residues. Germline-derived CDR1 and CDR2 are MGHDK and SYGVNS. Germline trimming cut 6 bases from V and 9 bases from J; bases unmatched to any gene: 11. This chain's CDR3 is CASRATGTSGKGEQFF. In DNA, the CDR3 is TGTGCCAGCAGGGCGACCGGGACTAGCGGGAAGGGTGAGCAGTTCTTC.

This chain links TRBV19 with TRBJ2-1; D ambiguous. The CDR3 loop spans 11 amino acids. Germline V CDR1 and CDR2: LNHDA, SQIVND (reference sequence). V was trimmed by 6 bases and J by 5 bases, leaving 5 bases between them. DNA of the CDR3: TGTGCCAGTAGCACTGACAATGAGCAGTTCTTC. Amino acids: CASSTDNEQFF.

CDR3 DNA: TGTGCCAGTAGTATATGGGAGGGAGGCCTCCAAGAGACCCAGTACTTC. Residues: CASSIWEGGLQETQYF. This chain uses TRBV19 with TRBJ2-5; TRBD2 agrees at 7 bases. Germline loops: CDR1 LNHDA, CDR2 SQIVND (reference sequence). After removal of 2 bases from V and 1 base from J, the junction contained 7 bases not matched to a gene. This CDR3 has 16 residues.

In its sample, this clone was seen a few times. The V gene is TRBV7-9, the J gene TRBJ1-2; a possible D gene is TRBD1 (5 bases). The germline V and J ends were trimmed by 7 bases and 8 bases, with 14 bases remaining between them. The CDR3 contains 12 residues. CDR1 is SEHNR and CDR2 is FQNEAQ in the germline V gene (reference sequence). CDR3 amino acids: CASTVGVEGYTF. CDR3 bases: TGTGCCAGCACAGTAGGGGTGGAGGGCTACACCTTC.

The chain couples TRBV6-5 to TRBJ2-5; D not resolved. This CDR3 region has 10 residues. The V end was cut by 6 bases, the J end by 5 bases, with 4 bases between. Germline V gives CDR1 MNHEY, CDR2 SVGAGI. CDR3: CASREETQYF. Written as DNA, the CDR3 is TGTGCCAGCAGAGAGGAGACCCAGTACTTC.

This clone was seen a handful of times. CDR3 nucleotides: TGTGCCAGCAGCTTTAGGGGCTATGGCTACACCTTC. Its translation: CASSFRGYGYTF. The rearrangement joins TRBV11-1 to TRBJ1-2; TRBD1 might be the D (5 bases). The CDR3 runs to 12 residues. Trimming stripped 3 bases from V and 4 bases from J, with 6 bases between. The V gene's germline CDR1 is SGHAT and CDR2 FQDESV (reference sequence).

The chain uses TRBV13 and TRBJ2-1; 11 bases fit TRBD2. Germline V lookup: CDR1 PRHDT, CDR2 FYEKMQ (reference sequence). The V segment lost 0 bases and the J segment 4 bases; nucleotides outside the gene matches: 11. The CDR3 totals 19 residues. The CDR3 reads CASSLGGPGTSGIYNEQFF. CDR3 coding DNA: TGTGCCAGCAGCTTAGGAGGGCCCGGGACTAGCGGTATTTACAATGAGCAGTTCTTC.

The CDR3 DNA sequence: TGTGCCAGCAGTGGGGACACCTTCGGATATGGCTACACCTTC. Translating gives CASSGDTFGYGYTF. This sequence joins TRBV2 and TRBJ1-2; possibly TRBD1 for D (6 bases). Germline V gene data show CDR1 as SNHLY and CDR2 as FYNNEI. The CDR3 has 14 amino acids. V lost 4 bases, J lost 5 bases, and 14 bases lay in between.

The rearrangement links TRBV5-1 to TRBJ2-5, with 8 bases identical to TRBD1. Trimming took 5 bases from V and 4 from J; bases not matched to a gene: 7. From germline, CDR1 is SGHRS and CDR2 YFSETQ. The CDR3 consists of 14 residues. CDR3 coding DNA: TGCGCCAGCAGTACACAGGGGGTCTCAGAGACCCAGTACTTC. This codes for CASSTQGVSETQYF. The full variable domain, in which reference TRBV5-1 and TRBJ2-5 provide the parts outside the CDR3, is KAGVTQTPRYLIKTRGQQVTLSCSPISGHRSVSWYQQTPGQGLQFLFEYFSETQRNKGNFPGRFSGRQFSNSRSEMNVSTLELGDSALYLCASSTQGVSETQYFGPGTRLLVL.

The rearrangement links TRBV7-2 to TRBJ2-7; unclear D gene. The CDR3 covers 13 residues. Deletions cut 5 bases from V and 2 bases from J, with 10 bases between. Germline V gene lookup returns CDR1 SGHTA and CDR2 FQGNSA. The CDR3 DNA reads as TGTGCCAGCAGCGCCCCAATAGCCTACGAGCAGTACTTC. Translated, it gives CASSAPIAYEQYF.

The genes are TRBV6-1 and TRBJ1-5, with D possibly TRBD1 on 6 matching bases. This CDR3 spans 14 amino acids. Between the trimmed V and J ends, which lost 2 bases and 7 bases, there was a span of 12 bases. Germline V lookup: CDR1 MNHNS, CDR2 SASEGT. CDR3 in amino acids: CASSETTGFQPQHF. CDR3 nucleotide sequence: TGTGCCAGCAGTGAAACCACAGGGTTCCAGCCCCAGCATTTT.

V usage is TRBV6-5 and J usage is TRBJ1-2, with 8 bases that match TRBD1. This CDR3 contains 12 residues. J gave up 8 bases and V 6 bases, and 5 bases lay outside the gene matches. CDR1 and CDR2 (germline): MNHEY, SVGAGI. This CDR3 reads CASSRTGKGYTF. As DNA, the CDR3 is TGTGCCAGCAGCCGGACAGGGAAAGGCTACACCTTC.

The V call is TRBV6-2 or TRBV6-3, the J call TRBJ1-5; TRBD1 aligns across 7 bases. The V segment lost 2 bases and the J segment 1 base; nucleotides outside the gene matches: 2. Germline V lookup: CDR1 MNHEY, CDR2 SVGEGT. The CDR3 is made up of 15 amino acids. CDR3 bases: TGTGCCAGCAGTTACGACAGGGCGAGCAATCAGCCCCAGCATTTT. It is translated as CASSYDRASNQPQHF.

The chain carries TRBV7-6 and TRBJ1-1; tentatively, D is TRBD1 (5 bases). Germline CDR1 is SGHVS and CDR2 is FNYEAQ. V was pared by 1 base and J by 2 bases, with 8 bases between. This CDR3 spans 14 amino acids. For the CDR3, the DNA is TGTGCCAGCAGCTTAGGGGGCAGTAACACTGAAGCTTTCTTT. Amino acids: CASSLGGSNTEAFF.

The genes are TRBV5-1 and TRBJ1-2; D perhaps matches TRBD1 (5 bases). This CDR3 region has 15 residues. Trimming shortened V by 0 bases and J by 1 base, and 10 bases separated the two germline ends. The V gene's germline CDR1 is SGHRS and CDR2 YFSETQ. The CDR3 nucleotides are TGCGCCAGCAGCTTGGAAGGGGAGGTTAACTATGGCTACACCTTC. Translating it yields CASSLEGEVNYGYTF.

About this clone itself: One junction end disagrees with the germline gene, perhaps due to a read error. The chain is built from TRBV25-1 and TRBJ2-1; 9 nucleotides line up with TRBD1. This CDR3 spans 15 amino acids. Germline lookup yields CDR1 MGHDK and CDR2 SYGVNS. The DNA of the CDR3 is TGTGCCAGCAGCGAATACCGAGGACAGGGGCAAGAGCAGTTCTTC. Translating gives CASSEYRGQGQEQFF.